The 29 T cell receptor beta chains in this list originate from one sample, sequenced in a study of control samples from healthy donors and cancer patients. Only in-frame clones appear in the TCRdb table, and some are missing; sequencing was by immunoSEQ multiplex PCR. The repertoire holds some 130,000 clones, with 85% to 90% as singletons. Sequenced material: PBMCs. All receptors come from a man over 45 with head and neck cancer.

This clone was seen a single time. This chain joins TRBV28 and TRBJ1-5; 12 bases align to TRBD1. The CDR3 spans 15 residues. The germline CDR1 and CDR2 sequences are MDHEN and SYDVKM. V lost 8 bases and J lost 7; bases outside the gene matches: 9. DNA of the CDR3: TGTGCCAGCGGTGAGGGACAGGGGGCGAGGCAGCCCCAGCATTTT. Translating it yields CASGEGQGARQPQHF.

This chain connects TRBV12-5 to TRBJ2-1; TRBD2 agrees at 13 bases. V lost 5 bases, J lost 0 bases, and 4 bases stayed unmatched. Germline V gene sequence: CDR1 LGHNT, CDR2 FRNRAP. The CDR3 sequence is 17 residues long. CDR3 loop: CASGPGTSGASYNEQFF. CDR3 nucleotides: TGTGCTAGTGGTCCCGGGACTAGCGGGGCCTCCTACAATGAGCAGTTCTTC.

The J gene is TRBJ2-2, the V gene TRBV4-2, with 8 bases aligning to TRBD1. After removal of 3 bases from V and 4 bases from J, the junction contained 4 bases not matched to a gene. Germline V CDR1 and CDR2: LGHNA, YNFKEQ. This CDR3 comprises 15 residues. The CDR3 DNA sequence: TGTGCCAGCAGCCAGGACAGGGCGGGCACCGGGGAGCTGTTTTTT. It encodes CASSQDRAGTGELFF.

The CDR3 spells CASSLRTAGLANNEQFF. CDR3 DNA sequence: TGCGCCAGCAGCTTGCGAACAGCGGGACTAGCGAACAATGAGCAGTTCTTC. The rearrangement links TRBV5-1 to TRBJ2-1, with 10 bases fitting TRBD2. V shed 1 base and J 5 bases; nucleotides not matched to a gene: 9. The germline V gene has CDR1 SGHRS and CDR2 YFSETQ. The CDR3 extends over 17 amino acids.

V gene TRBV5-6 combines with J gene TRBJ2-3; 7 bases line up with TRBD2. Germline trimming cut 4 bases from V and 7 bases from J; bases unmatched to any gene: 12. Germline V lookup: CDR1 SGHDT, CDR2 YYEEEE. The CDR3 length is 15 residues. CDR3 coding DNA: TGTGCCAGCAGCCACCGAACCGGGACTATTAATACGCAGTATTTT. It encodes CASSHRTGTINTQYF.

The CDR3 coding sequence is TGTGCCAGCAGCCAAGATCCGGGACAGGGAGGCTACGAGCAGTACTTC. Encoded protein: CASSQDPGQGGYEQYF. This sequence joins TRBV4-2 and TRBJ2-7, with 9 bases lining up with TRBD1. CDR3 length: 16 residues. Looked up from germline, CDR1 is LGHNA and CDR2 is YNFKEQ. V shed 0 bases, J shed 3 bases, and the junction held 6 bases outside the gene matches.

The chain couples TRBV10-3 to TRBJ1-1, with D perhaps TRBD1 (5 bases). The V and J ends lost 1 base and 5 bases respectively, with 14 bases between them. This CDR3 spans 15 amino acids. CDR1 and CDR2 (germline): ENHRY, SYGVKD. CDR3 DNA: TGTGCCATCAGTGAGTATCGGCAGGGAAATACTGAAGCTTTCTTT. Protein product: CAISEYRQGNTEAFF.

J is TRBJ2-1 and V is TRBV5-8; 8 bases align to TRBD1. Unmatched junction bases numbered 12, after V lost 9 bases and J lost 7 bases. Germline V gene sequence: CDR1 SGHTS, CDR2 YDEGEE. The CDR3 is 14 amino acids. The CDR3 DNA reads TGTGCCACCCACTTGACAGGGGTCCTAAATGAGCAGTTCTTC. This codes for CATHLTGVLNEQFF.

In DNA, the CDR3 is TGTGCCAGCAGCTCACTACAGGGGACTGGAAACACCATATATTTT. Amino acid sequence: CASSSLQGTGNTIYF. The V call is TRBV7-9, the J call TRBJ1-3; 7 bases are shared with TRBD1. The germline gives CDR1 SEHNR, CDR2 FQNEAQ (reference sequence). CDR3 length: 15 amino acids. Trimming at V came to 4 bases and at J to 2 bases, leaving 5 bases not matched to a gene.

This chain links TRBV11-2 with TRBJ2-3; no firm D call. CDR1 and CDR2 from the germline V gene are SGHAT and FQNNGV. The germline V and J ends were trimmed by 0 bases and 2 bases, with 6 bases remaining between them. The CDR3 totals 14 residues. This chain's CDR3 is CASSLDVSTDTQYF. The DNA of the CDR3 is TGTGCCAGCAGCTTAGATGTTTCCACAGATACGCAGTATTTT.

V gene TRBV7-2 combines with J gene TRBJ2-7; the D is unclear. The CDR3 runs 12 residues. Trimming shortened V by 5 bases and J by 5 bases, and 10 bases separated the two germline ends. Germline-derived CDR1 and CDR2 are SGHTA and FQGNSA. Here the CDR3 reads CASSPQRNEQYF. CDR3 bases: TGTGCCAGCAGCCCCCAGAGGAACGAGCAGTACTTC. The full variable domain, completed using reference TRBV7-2 and TRBJ2-7, is GAGVSQSPSNKVTEKGKDVELRCDPISGHTALYWYRQSLGQGLEFLIYFQGNSAPDKSGLPSDRFSAERTGGSVSTLTIQRTQQEDSAVYLCASSPQRNEQYFGPGTRLTVT.

The chain carries TRBV2 and TRBJ2-7; D may be TRBD1 (5 bases). Trimming shortened V by 8 bases and J by 6 bases, and 17 bases separated the two germline ends. The germline V gene encodes CDR1 SNHLY and CDR2 FYNNEI. The CDR3 is 13 residues long. For the CDR3, the DNA is TGTGCCAGCGTGGTAGGCAGGGTGGGCGAGCAGTACTTC. Translating it yields CASVVGRVGEQYF.

V and J are TRBV7-2 and TRBJ1-1; D uncertain. In germline, CDR1 is SGHTA, CDR2 FQGNSA. The V and J ends lost 2 bases and 0 bases respectively, with 10 bases between them. This CDR3 comprises 15 residues. The CDR3 here is CASSLYHSLNTEAFF. The DNA of the CDR3 is TGTGCCAGCAGCTTATACCACAGTTTGAACACTGAAGCTTTCTTT.

This clone came up once. V and J are TRBV7-2 and TRBJ2-3, with D hard to call. The CDR3 contains 13 residues. CDR1 and CDR2 (germline): SGHTA, FQGNSA. Trimming left V 2 bases short and J 3 bases short, with 6 bases between. The CDR3 sequence: CASSLFTTDTQYF. The CDR3 bases are TGTGCCAGCAGCTTATTCACTACAGATACGCAGTATTTT. The whole variable domain, filled in from reference TRBV7-2 and TRBJ2-3, reads GAGVSQSPSNKVTEKGKDVELRCDPISGHTALYWYRQSLGQGLEFLIYFQGNSAPDKSGLPSDRFSAERTGGSVSTLTIQRTQQEDSAVYLCASSLFTTDTQYFGPGTRLTVL.

The chain combines TRBV29-1 with TRBJ2-1, with 7 bases matching TRBD1. J was trimmed by 7 bases and V by 3 bases; bases with no gene match: 9. The V gene's germline CDR1 is SQVTM and CDR2 ANQGSEA. The CDR3 runs 14 residues. CDR3 region: CSVDFRGSRNEQFF. The DNA for the CDR3 is TGCAGCGTTGATTTCAGGGGGTCGCGGAATGAGCAGTTCTTC.

The rearrangement uses TRBV5-1 and TRBJ2-7, with TRBD2 identical over 11 bases. V dropped 2 bases and J dropped 5; count of bases not matched to a gene: 9. Germline CDR1 reads SGHRS; CDR2 reads YFSETQ. The CDR3 consists of 16 residues. The CDR3 nucleotides are TGCGCCAGCAGCTTAGGGACTAGCGGATCCTGGGACGAGCAGTACTTC. This sequence encodes CASSLGTSGSWDEQYF. Together with reference TRBV5-1 and TRBJ2-7, the CDR3 gives the full variable domain: KAGVTQTPRYLIKTRGQQVTLSCSPISGHRSVSWYQQTPGQGLQFLFEYFSETQRNKGNFPGRFSGRQFSNSRSEMNVSTLELGDSALYLCASSLGTSGSWDEQYFGPGTRLTVT.

The chain has TRBV5-1 and TRBJ2-1, with 10 bases identical to TRBD2. Trimming took 6 bases from V and 4 from J; bases not matched to a gene: 10. Germline V gene sequence: CDR1 SGHRS, CDR2 YFSETQ. This CDR3 is built from 16 residues. This CDR3 reads CASTLGLAGGYNEQFF. CDR3 DNA: TGCGCCAGCACCCTGGGGTTAGCGGGAGGTTACAATGAGCAGTTCTTC.

The chain has TRBV4-2 and TRBJ1-5; 12 bases agree with TRBD1. CDR1 LGHNA and CDR2 YNFKEQ come from the germline V gene. The CDR3 has 18 residues. After removal of 1 base from V and 7 bases from J, the junction contained 11 bases not matched to a gene. CDR3 sequence (DNA): TGTGCCAGCAGCCAAGCTACCCCTGGGACAGGGGGCGACCAGCCCCAGCATTTT. Translation: CASSQATPGTGGDQPQHF.

This chain joins TRBV13 and TRBJ1-3; 8 bases align to TRBD1. This CDR3 spans 15 amino acids. Trimming took 2 bases from V and 2 from J; bases not matched to a gene: 2. From germline, CDR1 is PRHDT and CDR2 FYEKMQ (reference sequence). The CDR3 reads CASSLSDRAGNTIYF. CDR3 nucleotide sequence: TGTGCCAGCAGCTTATCGGACAGGGCTGGAAACACCATATATTTT.

The rearrangement joins TRBV5-5 to TRBJ2-7, with D possibly called TRBD1 or TRBD2 (5 bases each). The CDR3 contains 14 residues. V lost 4 bases to trimming and J lost 3 bases, with 14 bases between them. The V gene's germline CDR1 is SGHKS and CDR2 YYEKEE (reference sequence). CDR3 DNA: TGTGCCAGCAGCATCCGGGACGGCGACTACGAGCAGTACTTC. The encoded protein is CASSIRDGDYEQYF.

This clone occurred once. The J gene is TRBJ2-7, the V gene TRBV2; possible D gene TRBD2, 5 bases. The CDR3 length is 13 residues. The V end lost 4 bases, the J end lost 5 bases, and 12 bases lay between the germline ends. Germline loops: CDR1 SNHLY, CDR2 FYNNEI. The CDR3 spells CASSVVGSNEQYF. For the CDR3, the DNA is TGTGCCAGCAGTGTGGTAGGGAGCAACGAGCAGTACTTC. Full variable domain (outside the CDR3, taken from reference TRBV2 and TRBJ2-7): EPEVTQTPSHQVTQMGQEVILRCVPISNHLYFYWYRQILGQKVEFLVSFYNNEISEKSEIFDDQFSVERPDGSNFTLKIRSTKLEDSAMYFCASSVVGSNEQYFGPGTRLTVT.

The V gene is TRBV25-1, the J gene TRBJ2-7, with unresolved D. The CDR3 is made up of 12 amino acids. Germline V gives CDR1 MGHDK, CDR2 SYGVNS. V lost 5 bases and J 1 base, leaving 6 bases between the germline ends. CDR3 nucleotide sequence: TGTGCCAGCAGTTGGGAATCCTACGAGCAGTACTTC. Translated: CASSWESYEQYF.

The chain links TRBV18 to TRBJ1-3; D is unclear. V was trimmed by 6 bases and J by 6 bases, leaving 15 bases between them. The CDR3 extends over 14 amino acids. CDR1 is KGHSH and CDR2 is LQKENI in the germline V gene. The DNA of the CDR3 is TGTGCCAGCTCTCTTAAGGTGGGCCCAAACACCATATATTTT. It encodes CASSLKVGPNTIYF.

This sequence joins TRBV28 and TRBJ2-3; 7 bases are shared with TRBD2. V trimming: 5 bases; J trimming: 2 bases; junction bases outside the gene matches: 7. Germline V CDR1 and CDR2: MDHEN, SYDVKM. This CDR3 is 15 amino acids long. CDR3 in DNA: TGTGCCAGCAGTCCCAGACTAGCTGCCACAGATACGCAGTATTTT. Translating gives CASSPRLAATDTQYF.

The V call is TRBV10-1, the J call TRBJ2-1; 9 nucleotides match TRBD2. The CDR3 totals 17 residues. V trimming: 4 bases; J trimming: 5 bases; junction bases outside the gene matches: 12. Germline CDR1 WNHNN, CDR2 SYGVQD (reference sequence). The CDR3 loop reads CASSVAWAGGEDNEQFF. The CDR3, as DNA: TGCGCCAGCAGTGTGGCTTGGGCGGGAGGGGAGGACAATGAGCAGTTCTTC.

The chain combines TRBV7-6 with TRBJ2-7; D may correspond to TRBD1 or TRBD2 (6 bases each). Trimming left V 1 base short and J 6 bases short, with 10 bases between. The CDR3 extends over 13 amino acids. Germline CDR1 is SGHVS and CDR2 is FNYEAQ. This chain's CDR3 is CASSLGGAGEQYF. The DNA of the CDR3 is TGTGCCAGCAGCTTAGGGGGGGCCGGCGAGCAGTACTTC.

This rearrangement joins TRBV18 to TRBJ1-4; D might be TRBD1 (5 bases). The V end lost 5 bases, the J end lost 0 bases, and 10 bases lay between the germline ends. The CDR3 is 15 residues long. Germline-derived CDR1 and CDR2 are KGHSH and LQKENI. As DNA, the CDR3 is TGTGCCAGCTCATTGACAGCCGCAACTAATGAAAAACTGTTTTTT. It specifies CASSLTAATNEKLFF. The variable domain in full, completed from reference TRBV18 and TRBJ1-4, reads NAGVMQNPRHLVRRRGQEARLRCSPMKGHSHVYWYRQLPEEGLKFMVYLQKENIIDESGMPKERFSAEFPKEGPSILRIQQVVRGDSAAYFCASSLTAATNEKLFFGSGTQLSVL.

The genes are TRBV6-6 and TRBJ1-2; TRBD1 matches at 12 bases. The germline V gene encodes CDR1 MNHNY and CDR2 SVGAGI (reference sequence). The J segment lost 8 bases and the V segment lost 8 bases, leaving 12 bases of the junction unmatched. The CDR3 has 15 amino acids. Written as DNA, the CDR3 is TGTGCCAGCCTCGGGACAGGGGGCGCCGGGGAAGGCTACACCTTC. Its translation is CASLGTGGAGEGYTF.

This rearrangement joins TRBV27 to TRBJ1-1; 11 bases line up with TRBD1. Germline V gene sequence: CDR1 MNHEY, CDR2 SMNVEV (reference sequence). With V trimmed by 1 base and J by 1 base, 5 bases remained unmatched. This CDR3 has 17 residues. CDR3 DNA: TGTGCCAGCAGTTTATACGGGACAGGGGGGACGAACACTGAAGCTTTCTTT. The encoded protein is CASSLYGTGGTNTEAFF.